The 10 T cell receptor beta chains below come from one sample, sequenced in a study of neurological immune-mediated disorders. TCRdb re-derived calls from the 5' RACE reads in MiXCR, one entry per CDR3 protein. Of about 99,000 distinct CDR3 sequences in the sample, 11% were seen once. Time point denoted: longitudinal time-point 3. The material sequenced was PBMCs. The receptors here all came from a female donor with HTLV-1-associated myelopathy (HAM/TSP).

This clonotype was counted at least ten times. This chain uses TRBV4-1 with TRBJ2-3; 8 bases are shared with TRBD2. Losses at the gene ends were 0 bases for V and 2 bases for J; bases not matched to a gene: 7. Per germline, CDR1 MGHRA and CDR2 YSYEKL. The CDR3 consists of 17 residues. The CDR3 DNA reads TGCGCCAGCAGCCAAGATCGAACGGGGGGGTCCACAGATACGCAGTATTTT. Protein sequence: CASSQDRTGGSTDTQYF.

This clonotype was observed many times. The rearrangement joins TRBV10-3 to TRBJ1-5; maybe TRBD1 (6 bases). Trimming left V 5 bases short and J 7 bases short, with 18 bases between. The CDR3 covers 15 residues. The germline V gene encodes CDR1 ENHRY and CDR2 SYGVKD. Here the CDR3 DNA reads TGTGCCATCAGTCCCTTTAGGGGGGCTTACCAGCCCCAGCATTTT. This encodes CAISPFRGAYQPQHF.

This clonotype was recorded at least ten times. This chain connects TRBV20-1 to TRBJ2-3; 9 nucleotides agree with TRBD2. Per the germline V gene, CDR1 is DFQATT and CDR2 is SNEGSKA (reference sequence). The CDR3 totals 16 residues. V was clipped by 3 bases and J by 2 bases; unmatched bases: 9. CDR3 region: CSASPTRTSDTDTQYF. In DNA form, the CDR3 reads TGCAGTGCTAGTCCCACCCGGACTAGCGACACAGATACGCAGTATTTT.

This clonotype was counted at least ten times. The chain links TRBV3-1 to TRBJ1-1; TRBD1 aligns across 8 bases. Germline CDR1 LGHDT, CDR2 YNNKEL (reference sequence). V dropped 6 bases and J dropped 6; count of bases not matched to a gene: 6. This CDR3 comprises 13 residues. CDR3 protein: CASRPGGGSEAFF. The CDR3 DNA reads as TGTGCCAGCAGGCCAGGGGGCGGCTCTGAAGCTTTCTTT.

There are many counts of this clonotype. In nucleotides, the CDR3 is TGCGCCAGCAGCTTTTTCGCGGGACAGACCTACGAGCAGTACTTC. Protein: CASSFFAGQTYEQYF. The V gene is TRBV5-1, the J gene TRBJ2-7, with D tentatively TRBD1 (7 bases). CDR1 is SGHRS and CDR2 is YFSETQ in the germline V gene. V shed 2 bases and J shed 2 bases, with 14 bases lying between them. This CDR3 is 15 amino acids long.

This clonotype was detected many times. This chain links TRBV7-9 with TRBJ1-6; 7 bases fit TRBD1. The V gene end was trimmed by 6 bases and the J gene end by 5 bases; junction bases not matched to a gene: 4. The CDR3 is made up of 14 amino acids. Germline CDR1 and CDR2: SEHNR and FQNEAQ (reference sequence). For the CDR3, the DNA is TGTGCCAGCAGAGAAACAGGGGATAATTCACCCCTCCACTTT. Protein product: CASRETGDNSPLHF. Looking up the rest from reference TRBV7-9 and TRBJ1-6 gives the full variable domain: DTGVSQNPRHKITKRGQNVTFRCDPISEHNRLYWYRQTLGQGPEFLTYFQNEAQLEKSRLLSDRFSAERPKGSFSTLEIQRTEQGDSAMYLCASRETGDNSPLHFGNGTRLTVT.

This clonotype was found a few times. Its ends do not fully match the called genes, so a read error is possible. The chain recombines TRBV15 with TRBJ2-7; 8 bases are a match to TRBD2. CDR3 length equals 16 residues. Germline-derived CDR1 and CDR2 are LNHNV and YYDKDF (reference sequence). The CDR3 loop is CATSRDSQRGSYEQYF. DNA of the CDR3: TGTGCTACCAGCAGAGATTCCCAGCGGGGGTCCTACGAGCAGTACTTC.

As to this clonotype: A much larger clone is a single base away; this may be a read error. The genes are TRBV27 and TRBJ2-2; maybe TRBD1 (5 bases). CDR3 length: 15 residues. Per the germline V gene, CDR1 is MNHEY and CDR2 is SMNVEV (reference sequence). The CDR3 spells CVSRSRTQNTGELFF. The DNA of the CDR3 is TGTGTCAGCCGATCGAGGACACAGAACACCGGGGAGCTGTTTTTT.

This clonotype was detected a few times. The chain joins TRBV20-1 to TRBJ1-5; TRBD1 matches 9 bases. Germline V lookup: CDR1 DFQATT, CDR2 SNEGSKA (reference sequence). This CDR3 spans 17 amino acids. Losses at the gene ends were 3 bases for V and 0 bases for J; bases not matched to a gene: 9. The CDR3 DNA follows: TGCAGTGCTAGGGGACAGGGTAAGGACCATAGCAATCAGCCCCAGCATTTT. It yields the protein CSARGQGKDHSNQPQHF.

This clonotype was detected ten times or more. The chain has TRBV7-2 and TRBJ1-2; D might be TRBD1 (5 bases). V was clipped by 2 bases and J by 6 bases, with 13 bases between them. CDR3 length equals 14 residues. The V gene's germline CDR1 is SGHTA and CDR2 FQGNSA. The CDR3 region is CASSLPGRVHGYTF. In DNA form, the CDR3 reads TGTGCCAGCAGCTTACCGGGCAGGGTGCATGGCTACACCTTC. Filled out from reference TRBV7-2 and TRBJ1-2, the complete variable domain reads GAGVSQSPSNKVTEKGKDVELRCDPISGHTALYWYRQSLGQGLEFLIYFQGNSAPDKSGLPSDRFSAERTGGSVSTLTIQRTQQEDSAVYLCASSLPGRVHGYTFGSGTRLTVV.